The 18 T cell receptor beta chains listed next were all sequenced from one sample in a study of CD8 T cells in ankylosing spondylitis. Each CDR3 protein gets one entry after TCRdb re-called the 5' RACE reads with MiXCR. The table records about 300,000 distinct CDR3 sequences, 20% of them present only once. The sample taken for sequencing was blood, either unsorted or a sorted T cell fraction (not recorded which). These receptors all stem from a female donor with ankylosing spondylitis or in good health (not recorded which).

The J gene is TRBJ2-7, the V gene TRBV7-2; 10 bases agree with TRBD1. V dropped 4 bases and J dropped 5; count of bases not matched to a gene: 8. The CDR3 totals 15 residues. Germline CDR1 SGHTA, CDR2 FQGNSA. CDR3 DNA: TGTGCCAGCAGCTCCAAGGGACAGGGGTACGACGAGCAGTACTTC. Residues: CASSSKGQGYDEQYF.

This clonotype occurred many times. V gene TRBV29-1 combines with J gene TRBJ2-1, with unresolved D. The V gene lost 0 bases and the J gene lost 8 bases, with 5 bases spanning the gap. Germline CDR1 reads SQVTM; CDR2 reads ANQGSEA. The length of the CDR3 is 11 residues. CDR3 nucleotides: TGCAGCGTTGAAGAGGCCTATGAGCAGTTCTTC. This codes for CSVEEAYEQFF.

The DNA of the CDR3 is TGTGCCATCAGTGAGTTTAGTACGGGGACAGTGGGGCACGAGCAGTACTTC. Encoded protein: CAISEFSTGTVGHEQYF. The chain recombines TRBV10-3 with TRBJ2-7; 7 nucleotides align to TRBD1. CDR1 and CDR2 from the germline V gene are ENHRY and SYGVKD. The V segment lost 1 base and the J segment 5 bases; nucleotides outside the gene matches: 14. The CDR3 extends over 17 amino acids.

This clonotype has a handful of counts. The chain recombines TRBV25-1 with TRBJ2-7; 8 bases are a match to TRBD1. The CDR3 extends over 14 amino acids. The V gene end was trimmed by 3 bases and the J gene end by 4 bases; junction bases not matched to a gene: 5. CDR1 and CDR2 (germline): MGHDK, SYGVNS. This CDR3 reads CASSETGVGYEQYF. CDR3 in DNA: TGTGCCAGCAGTGAGACAGGGGTCGGATACGAGCAGTACTTC.

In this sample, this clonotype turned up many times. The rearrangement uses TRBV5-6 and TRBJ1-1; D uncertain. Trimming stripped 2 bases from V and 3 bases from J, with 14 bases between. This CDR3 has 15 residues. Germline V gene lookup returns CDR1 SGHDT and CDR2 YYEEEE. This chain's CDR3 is CASSLLGDRHTEAFF. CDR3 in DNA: TGTGCCAGCAGCTTACTTGGAGACCGGCACACTGAAGCTTTCTTT. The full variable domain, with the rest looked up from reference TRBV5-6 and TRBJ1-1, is DAGVTQSPTHLIKTRGQQVTLRCSPKSGHDTVSWYQQALGQGPQFIFQYYEEEERQRGNFPDRFSGHQFPNYSSELNVNALLLGDSALYLCASSLLGDRHTEAFFGQGTRLTVV.

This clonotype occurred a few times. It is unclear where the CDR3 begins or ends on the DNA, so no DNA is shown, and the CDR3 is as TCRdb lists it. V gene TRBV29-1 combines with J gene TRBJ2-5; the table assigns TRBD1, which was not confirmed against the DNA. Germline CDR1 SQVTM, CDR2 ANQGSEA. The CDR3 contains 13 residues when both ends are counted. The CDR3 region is CSVGPGGGETQYF.

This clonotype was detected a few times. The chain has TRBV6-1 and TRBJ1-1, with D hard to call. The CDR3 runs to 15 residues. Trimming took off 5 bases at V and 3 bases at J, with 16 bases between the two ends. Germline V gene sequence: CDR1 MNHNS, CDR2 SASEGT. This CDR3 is CASSTSWGSYTEAFF. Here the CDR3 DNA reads TGTGCCAGCAGTACGTCTTGGGGATCTTACACTGAAGCTTTCTTT.

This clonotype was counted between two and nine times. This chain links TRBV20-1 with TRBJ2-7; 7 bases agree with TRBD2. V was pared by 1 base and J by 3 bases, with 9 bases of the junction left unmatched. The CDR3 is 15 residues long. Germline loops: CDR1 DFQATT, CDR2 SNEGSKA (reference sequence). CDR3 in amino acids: CSARALGGIFYEQYF. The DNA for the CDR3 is TGCAGTGCTAGAGCCCTGGGGGGGATTTTCTACGAGCAGTACTTC.

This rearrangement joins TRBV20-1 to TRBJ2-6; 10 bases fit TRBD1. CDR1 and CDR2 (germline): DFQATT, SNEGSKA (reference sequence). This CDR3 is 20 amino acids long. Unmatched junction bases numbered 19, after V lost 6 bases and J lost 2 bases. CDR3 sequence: CSAIGGLPGQGRTGANVLTF. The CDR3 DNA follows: TGCAGTGCCATAGGAGGATTGCCGGGACAGGGGAGGACTGGGGCCAACGTCCTGACTTTC.

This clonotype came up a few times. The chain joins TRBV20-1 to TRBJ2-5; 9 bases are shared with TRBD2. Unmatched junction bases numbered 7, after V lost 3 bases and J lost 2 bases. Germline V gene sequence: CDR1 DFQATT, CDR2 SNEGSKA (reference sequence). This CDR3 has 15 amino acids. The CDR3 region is CSASAGGPAQETQYF. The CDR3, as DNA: TGCAGTGCTAGTGCGGGAGGGCCGGCACAAGAGACCCAGTACTTC.

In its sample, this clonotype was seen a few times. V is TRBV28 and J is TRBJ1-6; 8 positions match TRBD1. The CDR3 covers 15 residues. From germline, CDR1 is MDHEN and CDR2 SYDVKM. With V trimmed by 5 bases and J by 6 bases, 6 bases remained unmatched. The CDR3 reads CASSRLGQGNSPLHF. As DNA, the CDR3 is TGTGCCAGCAGTAGACTCGGACAGGGTAATTCACCCCTCCACTTT.

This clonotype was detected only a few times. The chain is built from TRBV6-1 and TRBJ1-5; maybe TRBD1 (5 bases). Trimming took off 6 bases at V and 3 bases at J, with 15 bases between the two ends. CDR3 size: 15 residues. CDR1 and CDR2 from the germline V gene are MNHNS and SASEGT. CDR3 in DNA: TGTGCCAGCAGGGCCTCGCAGGGCCACAATCAGCCCCAGCATTTT. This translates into CASRASQGHNQPQHF.

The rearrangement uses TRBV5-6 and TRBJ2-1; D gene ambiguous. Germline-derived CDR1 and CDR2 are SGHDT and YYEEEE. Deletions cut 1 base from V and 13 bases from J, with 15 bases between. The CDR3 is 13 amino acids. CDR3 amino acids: CASSLSRWPLQFF. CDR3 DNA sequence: TGTGCCAGCAGCTTGTCCAGGTGGCCCCTCCAGTTCTTC.

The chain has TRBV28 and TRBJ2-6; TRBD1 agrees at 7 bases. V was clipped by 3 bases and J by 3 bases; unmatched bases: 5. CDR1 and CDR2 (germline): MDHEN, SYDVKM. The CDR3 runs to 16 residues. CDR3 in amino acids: CASSFDRVYGANVLTF. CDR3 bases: TGTGCCAGCAGTTTTGACAGGGTATATGGGGCCAACGTCCTGACTTTC.

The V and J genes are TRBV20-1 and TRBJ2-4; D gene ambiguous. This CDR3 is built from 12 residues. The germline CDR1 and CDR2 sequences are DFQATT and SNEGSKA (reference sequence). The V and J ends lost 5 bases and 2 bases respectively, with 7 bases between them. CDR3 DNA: TGCAGTGCTTGGCGGTCCAAAAACATTCAGTACTTC. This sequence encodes CSAWRSKNIQYF.

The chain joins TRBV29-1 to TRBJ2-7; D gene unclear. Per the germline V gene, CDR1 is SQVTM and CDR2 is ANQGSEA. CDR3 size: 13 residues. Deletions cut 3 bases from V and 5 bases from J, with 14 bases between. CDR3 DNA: TGCAGCGTTGAGGTACCCCCTAGAGACGAGCAGTACTTC. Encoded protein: CSVEVPPRDEQYF.

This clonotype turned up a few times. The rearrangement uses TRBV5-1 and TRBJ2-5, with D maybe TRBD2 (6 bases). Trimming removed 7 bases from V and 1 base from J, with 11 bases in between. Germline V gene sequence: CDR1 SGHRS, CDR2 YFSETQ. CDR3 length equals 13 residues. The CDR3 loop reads CASGGGPQETQYF. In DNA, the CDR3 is TGCGCCAGCGGTGGAGGGCCCCAAGAGACCCAGTACTTC.

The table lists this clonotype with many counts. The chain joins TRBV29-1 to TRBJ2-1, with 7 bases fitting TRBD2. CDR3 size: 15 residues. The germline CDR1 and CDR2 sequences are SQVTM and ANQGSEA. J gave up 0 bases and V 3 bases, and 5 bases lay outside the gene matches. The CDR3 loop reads CSVDRGDSSYNEQFF. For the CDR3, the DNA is TGCAGCGTTGACCGGGGGGATAGCTCCTACAATGAGCAGTTCTTC.